This T cell receptor (beta chain) was found in a study of a mutant IDH1 vaccine in newly diagnosed glioma. Study at large: Every participant had undergone radiotherapy, temozolomide, or both before, and most underwent both.

The CDR3 contains 17 residues. From germline, CDR1 is SEHNR and CDR2 FQNEAQ (reference sequence). V lost 2 bases and J lost 0; bases outside the gene matches: 3. Noted time point: week 47, end of study. All doses held 300 ug of mutant IDH1 20-mer peptide, with topical imiquimod. Patients carried new grade 3 or 4 IDH1-mutant astrocytomas lacking nuclear ATRX. As regards this clone: Its antigen is still unknown.

Study conclusions and caveats: Pseudoprogression seemed unrelated to changes in top peripheral T cell clonotypes. In 85% to 95% of patients, immune responses induced by the vaccine occurred.

Sequencing was performed with immunoSEQ multiplex PCR; in TCRdb, only in-frame clones are kept and a portion is missing. Of tens of thousands of clones listed, around three quarters are singletons. This receptor was taken from a man aged 50 to 60 with glioma. Here the sequenced sample was PBMCs, taken from a glioma patient whose treatment included an IDH1 peptide vaccine. The J gene is TRBJ2-6, the V gene TRBV7-9; 8 bases are shared with TRBD2. CDR3 residues: CASSLWRGASGANVLTF. CDR3 sequence (DNA): TGTGCCAGCAGCTTATGGCGGGGGGCCTCTGGGGCCAACGTCCTGACTTTC.